This TCR beta chain emerged from a study of T cells in Graves' hyperthyroidism and ophthalmopathy. RNA transcripts yielded amplified TCR beta CDR3 regions. A set of HTBI primers served as the primers for a first-round RT-PCR of the TCR CDR3. TCRdb redid the calling of the multiplex PCR reads with MiXCR, one entry per CDR3 protein. The repertoire holds about 570,000 distinct CDR3 sequences, with 46% as singletons. Findings of the study overall: Stable hyperthyroidism was separated from ophthalmopathy by a model based on 13 V-J features.

As for this clonotype: Its antigen is undetermined.

The CDR3 runs 19 residues. The germline V gene has CDR1 SGHRS and CDR2 YFSETQ. V shed 5 bases and J 1 base; nucleotides not matched to a gene: 14. The chain uses TRBV5-1 and TRBJ2-6; 8 bases match TRBD2. The source material was peripheral blood or thyroid tissue (not recorded which). The sequence was obtained from an adult woman with Graves' disease, either hyperthyroidism or ophthalmopathy (not recorded which). DNA for the CDR3: TGCGCCAGCAGAACCGACCCGGGACTAGATGCTTCTGGGGCCAACGTCCTGACTTTC. Protein: CASRTDPGLDASGANVLTF.